This TCR beta chain derives from a study of post-analysis software for immune sequencing data. Points from the study as a whole: Significantly decreased normalized Chao1 diversity was recorded for multiple sclerosis patients relative to controls. The F measure placed samples prepared in the same batch into strongly shared clusters. The study found TRBV5-6, TRBV5-1 and TRBV20-1 among a few TRBV segments more frequent in patients than controls.

Prepared libraries of TCR beta cDNA carried unique molecular identifiers. TCRdb called the PCR reads again in MiXCR, with one record for every CDR3 protein. The sample shows about 500,000 distinct CDR3 sequences, nearly 45% of them seen only once. A note on this clonotype: Its antigen is unknown.

The V gene's germline CDR1 is MGHDK and CDR2 SYGVNS. This CDR3 has 17 amino acids. With V trimmed by 3 bases and J by 2 bases, 7 bases remained unmatched. This TCR was recovered from a girl aged 5-17 years with multiple sclerosis. Source material: blood. The rearrangement uses TRBV25-1 and TRBJ2-1; the match to TRBD2 covers 10 bases. The CDR3 loop reads CASSDWTSGDAYNEQFF. CDR3 bases: TGTGCCAGCAGTGATTGGACTAGCGGCGATGCCTACAATGAGCAGTTCTTC.